A single sample gave rise to the 10 T cell receptor beta chains below, sequenced in a study of shared clonotypes between healthy human individuals. The protocol was immunoSEQ multiplex PCR, while the TCRdb copy is restricted to in-frame clones and leaves out a portion. The data show some 2.3 million clones, roughly 93% seen once. The sample taken for sequencing was naive CD4+ T cells from PBMCs. Subset described: CD45RA+ positively selected. The receptors were gathered from a man aged 18 to 30 in good health. Some clones in this sample may be carry-over from other donors' samples.

DNA for the CDR3: TGTGCCAGCAGCTCGCTAACTAGGCCGAGCACAGATACGCAGTATTTT. Encoded protein: CASSSLTRPSTDTQYF. The chain links TRBV7-9 to TRBJ2-3; a weak D match, TRBD2 (5 bases). The CDR3 has 16 amino acids. Germline V gives CDR1 SEHNR, CDR2 FQNEAQ (reference sequence). The ends were cut back, 4 bases at V and 0 bases at J, with 14 bases in the middle.

The chain combines TRBV28 with TRBJ2-7, with TRBD1 matching over 9 bases. The CDR3 loop spans 15 amino acids. Germline values: CDR1 MDHEN, CDR2 SYDVKM. The trim removed 2 bases at V and 2 bases at J, leaving 4 bases unmatched. The DNA of the CDR3 is TGTGCCAGCAGTTTACGGGGACAGGGTCCCTACGAGCAGTACTTC. Its protein is CASSLRGQGPYEQYF.

V and J are TRBV4-2 and TRBJ1-1, with D maybe TRBD1 (6 bases). The CDR3 runs to 16 residues. Trimming removed 4 bases from V and 3 bases from J, with 18 bases in between. Per the germline V gene, CDR1 is LGHNA and CDR2 is YNFKEQ. The CDR3 region is CASSPRKGGVDTEAFF. Here the CDR3 DNA reads TGTGCCAGCAGCCCACGTAAGGGGGGGGTAGACACTGAAGCTTTCTTT.

Remarks on this clone: The junction differs from germline at one of its ends, possibly a read error. This sequence joins TRBV5-1 and TRBJ2-5, with a weak D call TRBD2 (6 bases). CDR1 and CDR2 (germline): SGHRS, YFSETQ. The CDR3 extends over 15 amino acids. CDR3 bases: TGCGCCAGCAACTTGGGGAATAGCGGTCAAGAGACCCAGTACTTC. Protein sequence: CASNLGNSGQETQYF.

The genes are TRBV10-3 and TRBJ2-3; TRBD2 agrees at 8 bases. Germline values: CDR1 ENHRY, CDR2 SYGVKD. The CDR3 sequence is 16 residues long. The junction had 8 bases not matched to a gene; V was cut back by 6 bases and J by 0 bases. The CDR3 is CAISLGLAPSTDTQYF. The CDR3 nucleotides are TGTGCCATCAGCCTCGGACTAGCCCCTAGCACAGATACGCAGTATTTT.

About this clone itself: The sample holds other DNA sequences that translate to the same CDR3. The CDR3 coding sequence is TGTGCCAGCAGCGTCAGCGGGGGGCAAGAGACCCAGTACTTC. Its translation is CASSVSGGQETQYF. This rearrangement joins TRBV9 to TRBJ2-5, with 9 bases that match TRBD2. With V trimmed by 2 bases and J by 2 bases, 1 base remained unmatched. CDR1 SGDLS and CDR2 YYNGEE come from the germline V gene. The CDR3 length is 14 residues.

V is TRBV16 and J is TRBJ2-3; D is unclear. The CDR3 covers 15 residues. V dropped 4 bases and J dropped 2 bases, with 13 bases sitting between them. CDR1 KGHSY and CDR2 FQNENV come from the germline V gene. CDR3 residues: CASSLPGSLTDTQYF. The CDR3 nucleotides are TGTGCCAGCAGCCTTCCCGGGTCTCTCACAGATACGCAGTATTTT.

The CDR3 coding sequence is TGTGCCAGCAGTTTTCAGTTGTCGGACACGCAGTATTTT. Translating it yields CASSFQLSDTQYF. The rearrangement uses TRBV27 and TRBJ2-3; D uncertain. Germline V gene sequence: CDR1 MNHEY, CDR2 SMNVEV (reference sequence). The CDR3 is 13 residues long. The V gene lost 3 bases and the J gene lost 9 bases, with 13 bases spanning the gap.

As to this clone: Other DNA sequences in the same sample also yield this CDR3. This chain uses TRBV28 with TRBJ1-2; possible D gene TRBD1, 6 bases. The CDR3 spans 13 residues. CDR1 MDHEN and CDR2 SYDVKM come from the germline V gene. Trimming pared 5 bases from V and 4 bases from J, leaving 11 bases between. The CDR3 DNA follows: TGTGCCAGCAGTAGAACAGGGAGCTATGGCTACACCTTC. This translates into CASSRTGSYGYTF.

For this clone: Other DNA sequences from this sample encode an identical CDR3 as well. The J gene is TRBJ2-7, the V gene TRBV18; TRBD1 or TRBD2 may be the D gene (5 bases each). This CDR3 spans 14 amino acids. Trimming took 2 bases from V and 0 from J, leaving 8 bases between them. CDR1 is KGHSH, CDR2 LQKENI, per germline. Here the CDR3 DNA reads TGTGCCAGCTCACCAGGGACCAGCTCCTACGAGCAGTACTTC. It codes for CASSPGTSSYEQYF.